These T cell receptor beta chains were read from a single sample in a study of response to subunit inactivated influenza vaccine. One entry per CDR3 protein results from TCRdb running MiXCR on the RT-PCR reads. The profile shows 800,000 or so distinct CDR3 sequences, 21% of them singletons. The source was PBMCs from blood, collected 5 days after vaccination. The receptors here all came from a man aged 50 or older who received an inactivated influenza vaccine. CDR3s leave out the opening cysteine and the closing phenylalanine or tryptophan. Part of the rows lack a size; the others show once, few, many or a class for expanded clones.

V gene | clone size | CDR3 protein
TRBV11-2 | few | ASSSAQGSNSPLH
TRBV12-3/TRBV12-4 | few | ASSHDRVGQETQY
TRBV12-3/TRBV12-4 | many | ASTRQGASGGNTIY
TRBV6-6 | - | ASTNGANYGYT
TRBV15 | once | ATSRGLQGGTDTQY
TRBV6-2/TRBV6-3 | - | ASSYSGLASTDTQY
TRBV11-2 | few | ASSKRELAGGLQGTQY
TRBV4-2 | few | ASSQERGIGNEQF
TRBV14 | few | ASSQTTGETQY
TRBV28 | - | ASSFYGGLQETQY
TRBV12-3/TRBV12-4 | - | ASSFVRRYGYT
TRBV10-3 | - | AISESGQGGYEQY
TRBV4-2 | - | ASSQVLAGVVTQY
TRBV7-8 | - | ASSTRGKRETQY
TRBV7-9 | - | ASSTWTGASTNEKLF
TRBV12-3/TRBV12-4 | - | ASSLGTGSGTEAF
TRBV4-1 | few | ASSQTSVPGQAEAF
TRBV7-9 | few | ASSLVTSGASQNIQY
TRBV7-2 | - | ASSSRGGAANYGYT
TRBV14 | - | ASSPLQGARGYT
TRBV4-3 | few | ASSQEYLGGMGQPQH
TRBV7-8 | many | ASSLVEERNTEAF
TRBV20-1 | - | SATFGGWETQY
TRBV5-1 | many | ASSLGGFPQGPNEQF
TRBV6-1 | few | ASRQGARNSPLH
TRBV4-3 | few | ASSQDSLVSPNEQF
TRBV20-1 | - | SARGLIGQANTDTQY
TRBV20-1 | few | SARDWLEGWNEQF
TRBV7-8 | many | ASSLAGGGGYT
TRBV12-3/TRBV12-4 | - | ASRNSGNTGELF
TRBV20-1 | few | SARGTYPYGYT
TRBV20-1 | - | SARWADDQETQY
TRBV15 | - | ATSSDPRVAKNIQY
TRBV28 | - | ASRRQGGDIQY
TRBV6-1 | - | ASSEDWGTAKETQY
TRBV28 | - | ASSFSGRNEQF
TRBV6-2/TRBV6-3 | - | ASSPAPTWPQH
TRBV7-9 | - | ASSIRTSGSTYEQY
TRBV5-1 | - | ASSFPTGAHGELF
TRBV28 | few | ASSFGGPEQY
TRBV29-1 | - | SVERRLTSGKDTQY
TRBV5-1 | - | ASSTSLAGGSYEQY
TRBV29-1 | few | SALWTSATANTEAF
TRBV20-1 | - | SAYSGTGSNEQF
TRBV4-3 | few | ASSQAAVGGNTIY
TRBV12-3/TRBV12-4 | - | ASSFGGVYQETQY
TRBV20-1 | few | SAGTGGWDEQF
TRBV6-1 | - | ASSGDPNNKQF
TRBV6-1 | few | ASRPGTGNNQPQH
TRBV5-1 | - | ASSHPLPGTGPSGELF
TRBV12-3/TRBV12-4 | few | ASSFPPEPQH
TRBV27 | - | ASSPRRGGWTSYNEQF
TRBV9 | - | ASSVATSYLNEQF
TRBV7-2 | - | ASSYAGGAISEAF
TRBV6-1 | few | ASSEARYSNTEAF